This T cell receptor beta chain was sequenced in a study of T cell responses to AZD1222 COVID-19 vaccine. Study-level findings and limits: Recipients of two AZD1222 doses showed rising Spike-specific TCR breadth and depth. No repertoire was sampled before or during the peak T cell response, only after it. Baseline antibody screening turned up just six seropositive AZD1222 recipients.

To note about this clone: Its antigen remains unknown.

The table came from immunoSEQ multiplex PCR; TCRdb's copy has only in-frame clones and leaves some out. The sample shows 75,000 to 95,000 clones, roughly 84% of them seen only once. Trimming pared 5 bases from V and 0 bases from J, leaving 10 bases between. The CDR3 loop spans 15 amino acids. From germline, CDR1 is SGHTA and CDR2 FQGNSA. This rearrangement joins TRBV7-2 to TRBJ1-4; maybe TRBD1 (5 bases). The receptor's source is an adult in good health. The source was peripheral blood, collected on day 0 of AZD1222 vaccination. Here the CDR3 reads CASSVGLATNEKLFF. CDR3 nucleotides: TGTGCCAGCAGCGTGGGACTGGCAACTAATGAAAAACTGTTTTTT.